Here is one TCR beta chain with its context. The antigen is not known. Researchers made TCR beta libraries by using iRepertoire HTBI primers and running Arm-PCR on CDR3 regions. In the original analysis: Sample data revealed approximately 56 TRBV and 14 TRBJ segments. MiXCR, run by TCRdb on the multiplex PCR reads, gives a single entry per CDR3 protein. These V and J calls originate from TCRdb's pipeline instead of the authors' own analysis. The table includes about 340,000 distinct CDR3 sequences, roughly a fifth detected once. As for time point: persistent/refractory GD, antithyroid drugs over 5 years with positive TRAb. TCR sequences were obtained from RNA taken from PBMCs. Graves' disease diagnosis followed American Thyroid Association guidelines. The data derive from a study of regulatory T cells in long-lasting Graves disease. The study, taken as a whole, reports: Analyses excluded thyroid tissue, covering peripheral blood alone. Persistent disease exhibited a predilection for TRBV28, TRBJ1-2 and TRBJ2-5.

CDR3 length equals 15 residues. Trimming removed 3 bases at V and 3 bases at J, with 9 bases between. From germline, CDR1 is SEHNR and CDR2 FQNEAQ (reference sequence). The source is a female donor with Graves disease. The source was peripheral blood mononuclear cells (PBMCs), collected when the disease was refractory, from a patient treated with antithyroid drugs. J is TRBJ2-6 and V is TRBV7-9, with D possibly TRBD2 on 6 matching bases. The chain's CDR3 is CASSFGGLGANVLTF. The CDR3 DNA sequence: TGTGCCAGCAGCTTTGGAGGGCTTGGGGCCAACGTCCTGACTTTC.